This is a list of T cell receptor beta chains from one sample in a study of blood T cell repertoires in COVID-19. The repertoire was sequenced with immunoSEQ multiplex PCR; TCRdb's copy has only in-frame clones and lacks some. The top ten clones hold roughly 1.3% of a sample with just under 300,000 clones, about 88% of them seen once. The source material was peripheral blood. The receptors derive from a man aged 65 to 85 with acute or convalescent COVID-19. Each CDR3 is given with its conserved first and last residue. The order of the fields is D gene, clone size, V gene, J gene, CDR3 DNA, CDR3 protein. A D gene is named only where the DNA matches it firmly. Clone size is shown for a subset of rows, as once, few, many or a class of expanded clone.

TRBD2	-	TRBV3-1/TRBV3-2	TRBJ2-3	TGTGCCAGCAGGGGTACCGGGACTATGCATAAAGATACGCAGTATTTT	CASRGTGTMHKDTQYF
TRBD2	few	TRBV24-1	TRBJ2-1	TGTGCCACCAGTGCCGCCGGGACTAGCGGGAGTTGGAATGAGCAGTTCTTC	CATSAAGTSGSWNEQFF
-	-	TRBV9	TRBJ2-5	TGTGCCAGCAGCGTAAGCGCGGGTGGAGAGACCCAGTACTTC	CASSVSAGGETQYF
-	-	TRBV25-1	TRBJ1-5	TGTGCCAGCAGTGCCGGGAATCAGCCCCAGCATTTT	CASSAGNQPQHF
-	-	TRBV5-1	TRBJ1-2	TGCGCCAGCAGCTTTGCAGGGGCCGGAAACTATGGCTACACCTTC	CASSFAGAGNYGYTF
TRBD2	-	TRBV3-1/TRBV3-2	TRBJ2-5	TGTGCCAGCAGCCAAGAAAGCGGGGGGGCTGGGGAGACCCAGTACTTC	CASSQESGGAGETQYF
-	-	TRBV6-6	TRBJ1-1	TGTGCCAGCACCTCGCGTGGACTTTTTATTTACGCTTTCTTT	CASTSRGLFIYAFF
-	-	TRBV7-2	TRBJ2-7	TGTGCCAGCAGCTTAGCGCGTCGGTACGAGCAGTACTTC	CASSLARRYEQYF
-	-	TRBV6-5	TRBJ1-6	TGTGCCAGCAGTTGGAAGGGACTGTTAGAATCACCCCTCCACTTT	CASSWKGLLESPLHF
-	-	TRBV19	TRBJ1-5	TGTGCCAGTAGCCAATTGGGGGCCGTGGAATTCAGCAATCAGCCCCAGCATTTT	CASSQLGAVEFSNQPQHF
TRBD2	-	TRBV5-1	TRBJ2-5	TGCGCCAGCAGCTCGGGACTAGCGGGGGGTTCGGAGACCCAGTACTTC	CASSSGLAGGSETQYF
-	-	TRBV9	TRBJ1-6	TGTGCCAGCAGCGGACCAGGGGAAAGGATTAATTCACCCCTCCACTTT	CASSGPGERINSPLHF
-	-	TRBV27	TRBJ2-2	TGTGCCAGCAGTCGAGCAGGGTACACCGGGGAGCTGTTTTTT	CASSRAGYTGELFF
-	-	TRBV29-1	TRBJ2-5	TGCAGCGTTGAAATGCAGCAAGAGACCCAGTACTTC	CSVEMQQETQYF
TRBD2	few	TRBV6-5	TRBJ2-1	TGTGCCAGCAGTCCATCGACTAGCGGTGCTAATGAGCAGTTCTTC	CASSPSTSGANEQFF
TRBD2	-	TRBV4-3	TRBJ2-5	TGCGCCAGCAGCCAAGGAGTGGCGGGGGGAGTAGGGGAGACCCAGTACTTC	CASSQGVAGGVGETQYF
TRBD1	-	TRBV5-1	TRBJ2-3	TGCGCCAGCAGCGGGACAGGGCCAGGGGCAGATACGCAGTATTTT	CASSGTGPGADTQYF
-	-	TRBV5-1	TRBJ1-5	TGCGCCAGCAGCTTCGGACAGAATCAGCCCCAGCATTTT	CASSFGQNQPQHF
TRBD2	-	TRBV5-1	TRBJ2-5	TGCGCCAGCAGCCGTCGTGGGGGGGAAGAGACCCAGTACTTC	CASSRRGGEETQYF
-	-	TRBV7-2	TRBJ2-7	TGTGCCAGCAGCAGCCGGCGGCAGTCCTACGAGCAGTACTTC	CASSSRRQSYEQYF
-	-	TRBV18	TRBJ1-3	TGTGCCAGCTCACCGAGCCGTACCGGAAACACCATATATTTT	CASSPSRTGNTIYF
-	-	TRBV3-1/TRBV3-2	TRBJ2-4	TGTGCCAGCAGCCAAACACATGGCCGGGAAAACATTCAGTACTTC	CASSQTHGRENIQYF
TRBD1	-	TRBV15	TRBJ2-7	TGTGCCACCAGCAGGGGACCGACAGGGCGAGAGCAGTACTTC	CATSRGPTGREQYF
-	-	TRBV6-6	TRBJ2-7	TGTGCCAGCAGTTACTCGAGGGAGATCCTGGGCGAGCAGTACTTC	CASSYSREILGEQYF
TRBD1	once	TRBV11-2	TRBJ2-7	TGTGCCAGCAGCGCGATCGGTCTGACAGGGGTTGGTGGGCAGTACTTC	CASSAIGLTGVGGQYF
TRBD1	-	TRBV7-2	TRBJ2-5	TGTGCCAGCAGCCCTACAGGGGGCGCACGGTCGGAGACCCAGTACTTC	CASSPTGGARSETQYF
-	-	TRBV28	TRBJ1-1	TGTGCCAGCAGCTGGTCAGGGCGAGGGGAGGAAAAAGCTTTCTTT	CASSWSGRGEEKAFF
TRBD1	-	TRBV28	TRBJ1-6	TGTGCCAGCAGTTCCGGGACAGGGGATAATTCACCCCTCCACTTT	CASSSGTGDNSPLHF
-	-	TRBV19	TRBJ1-4	TGTGCCAGCCGCAGAGGTGGTAATGAAAAACTGTTTTTT	CASRRGGNEKLFF
-	-	TRBV7-2	TRBJ1-1	TGTGCCAGCAGCCCACAGCTGAACACTGAAGCTTTCTTT	CASSPQLNTEAFF
-	-	TRBV7-9	TRBJ1-2	TGTGCCAGCAGCTTAGAGGGGAATAGCTATGGCTACACCTTC	CASSLEGNSYGYTF
-	many	TRBV5-1	TRBJ1-4	TGCGCCAGCACCGGGGGGGGCGGTACAGAAAAACTGTTTTTT	CASTGGGGTEKLFF
TRBD1	-	TRBV28	TRBJ1-4	TGTGCCAGCAGTCCCGCCGGGACAGGGGGCGAAAAACTGTTTTTT	CASSPAGTGGEKLFF
-	-	TRBV27	TRBJ1-2	TGTGCCAGCAGTTTCTTGGCCTCTAACTATGGCTACACCTTC	CASSFLASNYGYTF
TRBD2	-	TRBV5-1	TRBJ2-7	TGCGCCAGCAGCTATGGGGGGACTAGCGCCTCCTACGAGCAGTACTTC	CASSYGGTSASYEQYF
TRBD2	-	TRBV6-6	TRBJ2-3	TGTGCCAGCAGTAGATATAGCGGGAGAGGTCGGACAGATACGCAGTATTTT	CASSRYSGRGRTDTQYF
TRBD2	-	TRBV3-1/TRBV3-2	TRBJ2-5	TGTGCCAGCAGCCGTGCAGTGGGAGGGGCCGGGGAGACCCAGTACTTC	CASSRAVGGAGETQYF
TRBD1	-	TRBV7-2	TRBJ1-2	TGTGCCAGCAGCGCCAACACAGGGGTGCGTGGCTACACCTTC	CASSANTGVRGYTF
-	-	TRBV6-7	TRBJ2-7	TGTGCCAGCAGTCCCGGTAAGGCCGGGAACTACGAGCAGTACTTC	CASSPGKAGNYEQYF
-	-	TRBV7-3	TRBJ2-6	TGTGCCAGCAGCTTAACAACCTCTGGACAGCGCCTCTCTGGGGCCAACGTCCTGACTTTC	CASSLTTSGQRLSGANVLTF
-	-	TRBV19	TRBJ1-2	TGTGCCTCAAGTTACGGCTATGGCTACACCTTC	CASSYGYGYTF
TRBD1	-	TRBV3-1/TRBV3-2	TRBJ1-6	TGTGCCAGCAGCTACCGGGACAGGGGACAGGCCCTCCACTTT	CASSYRDRGQALHF
TRBD1	-	TRBV10-3	TRBJ1-1	TGTGCCATCAGCCGGACAGGGACAGCTACTGAAGCTTTCTTT	CAISRTGTATEAFF
-	-	TRBV28	TRBJ1-4	TGTGCCAGCAGGCGGGGTGTTAATGAAAAACTGTTTTTT	CASRRGVNEKLFF
TRBD1	-	TRBV28	TRBJ2-1	TGTGCCAGCAGTGTTACAGGGGTAAGTGACAATGAGCAGTTCTTC	CASSVTGVSDNEQFF
-	few	TRBV28	TRBJ2-7	TGTGCCAGCAGTCGGGGGACCTACGAGCAGTACTTC	CASSRGTYEQYF
TRBD2	-	TRBV7-9	TRBJ2-7	TGTGCCAGCAGCTCAGCGGGAGGTGAACCCTACGAGCAGTACTTC	CASSSAGGEPYEQYF
-	-	TRBV20-1	TRBJ1-4	TGCAGTGCTAGTGCGAACAGGGTGGAAAAACTGTTTTTT	CSASANRVEKLFF
-	-	TRBV6-5	TRBJ1-1	TGTGCCAGCAGTTCGCGGGAGGTAGACACTGAAGCTTTCTTT	CASSSREVDTEAFF
-	once	TRBV5-5	TRBJ1-2	TGTGCCAGCACGACCTCCCCAGGGATCTATGGCTACACCTTC	CASTTSPGIYGYTF
-	-	TRBV5-1	TRBJ1-2	TGCGCCAGCAGGGAACAGCCCTCGGACTATGGCTACACCTTC	CASREQPSDYGYTF
TRBD2	-	TRBV18	TRBJ2-1	TGTGCCAGCTCACCGAGGGCGGGGGGCTATGAGCAGTTCTTC	CASSPRAGGYEQFF
-	-	TRBV5-1	TRBJ1-3	TGCGCCAGCAGCAAGGCGACGGGCTCTGGAAACACCATATATTTT	CASSKATGSGNTIYF